One and the same sample provided the 21 T cell receptor beta chains below, sequenced in a study of T cells after yellow fever vaccination. TCRdb reprocessed the 5' RACE reads via MiXCR and lists one record per CDR3 protein. The data show about 220,000 distinct CDR3 sequences, 3% to 3.5% seen once. This material consisted of CD4+ T cells sorted from PBMCs, taken 10 days after the yellow fever booster vaccination. The origin of the receptors is a young man who received the YFV17D yellow fever vaccine.

The table lists this clonotype with many counts. The chain is built from TRBV5-1 and TRBJ1-1; D is unresolved. Germline V lookup: CDR1 SGHRS, CDR2 YFSETQ. The germline V and J ends were trimmed by 0 bases and 7 bases, with 13 bases remaining between them. The CDR3 has 14 residues. The CDR3 DNA sequence: TGCGCCAGCAGCTTGGGACCGTCTTCGGTTGAAGCTTTCTTT. It yields the protein CASSLGPSSVEAFF.

There are a few counts of this clonotype. The rearrangement links TRBV5-1 to TRBJ2-7, with a possible D match to TRBD1 (5 bases). Looked up from germline, CDR1 is SGHRS and CDR2 is YFSETQ. V lost 0 bases and J 2 bases, leaving 9 bases between the germline ends. This CDR3 has 14 residues. CDR3 nucleotides: TGCGCCAGCAGCTTGGTTTCAGGGCCCTACGAGCAGTACTTC. Protein sequence: CASSLVSGPYEQYF.

This clonotype was counted at least ten times. V gene TRBV18 combines with J gene TRBJ2-7; D possibly corresponds to TRBD1 (6 bases). The CDR3 is made up of 13 amino acids. Germline V lookup: CDR1 KGHSH, CDR2 LQKENI. V gave up 5 bases and J gave up 3 bases, with 11 bases separating them. The CDR3 protein is CASSSSTGYEQYV. CDR3 nucleotides: TGTGCCAGCTCATCTTCGACAGGCTACGAGCAGTACGTC.

This clonotype has just a few counts. The chain joins TRBV7-2 to TRBJ1-2; possibly TRBD1 for D (5 bases). The length of the CDR3 is 16 residues. Germline CDR1 is SGHTA and CDR2 is FQGNSA. V was cut by 5 bases and J by 7 bases, with 23 bases left in between. Here the CDR3 reads CASSERSLGHRFGYTF. The CDR3 DNA reads as TGTGCCAGCAGCGAGAGAAGTCTAGGACACCGATTTGGCTACACCTTC. Supplemented by reference TRBV7-2 and TRBJ1-2, the full variable domain reads GAGVSQSPSNKVTEKGKDVELRCDPISGHTALYWYRQSLGQGLEFLIYFQGNSAPDKSGLPSDRFSAERTGGSVSTLTIQRTQQEDSAVYLCASSERSLGHRFGYTFGSGTRLTVV.

This clonotype was seen a few times. The chain links TRBV7-2 to TRBJ2-3, with D possibly matching TRBD1 (6 bases). CDR1 is SGHTA, CDR2 FQGNSA, per germline. V was shortened by 1 base and J by 3 bases, with 14 bases between the two germline ends. The CDR3 totals 16 residues. The chain's CDR3 is CASSLVMTGITDTQYF. The CDR3 DNA is TGTGCCAGCAGCTTAGTTATGACAGGAATAACAGATACGCAGTATTTT.

V and J are TRBV5-1 and TRBJ2-1; the D is unclear. Germline values: CDR1 SGHRS, CDR2 YFSETQ. The CDR3 runs 13 residues. The V gene lost 3 bases and the J gene lost 2 bases, with 6 bases spanning the gap. Written as DNA, the CDR3 is TGCGCCAGCAGCTCCCCCCCCTACAATGAGCAGTTCTTC. It specifies CASSSPPYNEQFF.

The chain links TRBV12-5 to TRBJ2-7; 14 bases are shared with TRBD2. This CDR3 is built from 15 residues. V lost 5 bases to trimming and J lost 7 bases; unmatched junction nucleotides: 7. Germline CDR1 LGHNT, CDR2 FRNRAP. The chain's CDR3 is CASGPGLAGGTEQYV. CDR3 bases: TGTGCTAGTGGTCCAGGACTAGCGGGGGGCACAGAGCAGTACGTC.

This clonotype appeared a few times. This chain joins TRBV6-6 and TRBJ2-2; a possible D gene is TRBD2 (6 bases). There are 15 residues in the CDR3. Germline CDR1 reads MNHNY; CDR2 reads SVGAGI (reference sequence). V dropped 10 bases and J dropped 4 bases, with 19 bases sitting between them. The CDR3 coding sequence is TGTGCCACCCATCAAATGGCGGGAAGCACCGGGGAGCTGTTTTTT. Protein sequence: CATHQMAGSTGELFF.

The sample holds many counts of this clonotype. This chain connects TRBV29-1 to TRBJ2-5; D unresolved. Germline values: CDR1 SQVTM, CDR2 ANQGSEA. The CDR3 length is 13 residues. This chain's CDR3 is CSAGPRLQETQYF. CDR3 bases: TGCAGTGCAGGCCCTCGACTCCAAGAGACCCAGTACTTC.

The table lists this clonotype with many counts. V usage is TRBV2 and J usage is TRBJ1-5, with TRBD1 identical over 9 bases. V shed 6 bases and J 7 bases; nucleotides not matched to a gene: 10. This CDR3 is 15 amino acids long. CDR1 is SNHLY and CDR2 is FYNNEI in the germline V gene. CDR3 sequence: CASRPTGGGGQPQHF. The CDR3 nucleotides read TGTGCCAGCAGGCCCACAGGGGGCGGGGGACAGCCCCAGCATTTT.

Worth noting for this clonotype: Compared with germline, one end of the junction differs, possibly owing to a read error. The chain is built from TRBV5-5 and TRBJ1-2, with 8 positions matching TRBD1. The CDR3 contains 15 residues. In germline, CDR1 is SGHKS, CDR2 YYEKEE (reference sequence). The CDR3 DNA is TGTGCCAGCAGTTTGGACAGGGCCCAGTTCTATGGCTACACCTTC. Translating gives CASSLDRAQFYGYTF.

This clonotype occurred many times. The chain combines TRBV5-1 with TRBJ2-3; 8 nucleotides agree with TRBD1. The V segment lost 3 bases and the J segment 1 base; nucleotides outside the gene matches: 4. The CDR3 consists of 15 residues. The germline V gene has CDR1 SGHRS and CDR2 YFSETQ. The CDR3 region is CASSSTTGGTDTQYF. The CDR3 DNA reads as TGCGCCAGCAGCTCGACGACAGGGGGCACAGATACGCAGTATTTT.

V usage is TRBV5-1 and J usage is TRBJ1-2; D possibly corresponds to TRBD1 (5 bases). V gave up 4 bases and J gave up 4 bases, with 11 bases separating them. The CDR3 sequence is 13 residues long. The germline V gene encodes CDR1 SGHRS and CDR2 YFSETQ. The CDR3 here is CASSVDSLYGYTF. The CDR3 DNA follows: TGCGCCAGCAGCGTAGACAGCCTCTATGGCTACACCTTC.

The rearrangement joins TRBV9 to TRBJ2-3, with a tentative D call TRBD1 (6 bases). V gave up 1 base and J gave up 6 bases, with 18 bases separating them. The germline gives CDR1 SGDLS, CDR2 YYNGEE. There are 16 residues in the CDR3. CDR3 residues: CASSVSGGRARDTQYF. The CDR3 nucleotides read TGTGCCAGCAGCGTATCTGGGGGCAGGGCCAGGGATACGCAGTATTTT.

This chain connects TRBV12-3 or TRBV12-4 to TRBJ2-7, with 7 bases that match TRBD1. CDR3 length equals 12 residues. V was pared by 4 bases and J by 9 bases, with 6 bases of the junction left unmatched. CDR3 nucleotide sequence: TGTGCCAGCAGTTCACAGGGGAAGGCGCAGTACTTC. It translates to CASSSQGKAQYF.

This clonotype showed up many times. The chain uses TRBV11-2 and TRBJ1-3, with D unclear. Between the trimmed V and J ends, which lost 0 bases and 0 bases, there was a span of 3 bases. Per germline, CDR1 SGHAT and CDR2 FQNNGV. The CDR3 is 14 residues long. CDR3 in amino acids: CASSLDYSGNTIYF. The CDR3 nucleotides are TGTGCCAGCAGCTTAGATTACTCTGGAAACACCATATATTTT.

This clonotype was counted only a few times. The V gene is TRBV7-9, the J gene TRBJ2-1; either TRBD1 or TRBD2 may fit D (5 bases each). V gave up 1 base and J gave up 7 bases, with 17 bases separating them. The CDR3 covers 16 residues. Germline lookup yields CDR1 SEHNR and CDR2 FQNEAQ (reference sequence). CDR3 in amino acids: CASSLGAGTRGNEQFF. CDR3 sequence (DNA): TGTGCCAGCAGCTTAGGGGCCGGGACCCGAGGTAATGAGCAGTTCTTC. The full variable domain, completed using reference TRBV7-9 and TRBJ2-1, is DTGVSQNPRHKITKRGQNVTFRCDPISEHNRLYWYRQTLGQGPEFLTYFQNEAQLEKSRLLSDRFSAERPKGSFSTLEIQRTEQGDSAMYLCASSLGAGTRGNEQFFGPGTRLTVL.

This clonotype was seen only a few times. The chain recombines TRBV7-9 with TRBJ2-6; D not resolved. Looked up from germline, CDR1 is SEHNR and CDR2 is FQNEAQ (reference sequence). Trimming removed 2 bases at V and 2 bases at J, with 10 bases between. The CDR3 consists of 16 residues. CDR3 amino acids: CASSLLPVTGANVLTF. The CDR3 DNA reads as TGTGCCAGCAGCTTATTGCCGGTTACTGGGGCCAACGTCCTGACTTTC.

This chain uses TRBV10-3 with TRBJ2-5; 7 bases are a match to TRBD2. There are 17 residues in the CDR3. Germline V CDR1 and CDR2: ENHRY, SYGVKD. Germline trimming cut 3 bases from V and 3 bases from J; bases unmatched to any gene: 13. CDR3 residues: CAISDARGLLSKETQYF. The CDR3 DNA is TGTGCCATCAGTGACGCACGGGGACTACTCTCTAAAGAGACCCAGTACTTC.

This chain connects TRBV5-1 to TRBJ1-2; no firm D call. Germline-derived CDR1 and CDR2 are SGHRS and YFSETQ. Deletions cut 4 bases from V and 5 bases from J, with 12 bases between. This CDR3 is 13 amino acids long. CDR3 amino acids: CASSPWTEYGYTF. The CDR3 region has the DNA TGCGCCAGCAGCCCATGGACGGAGTATGGCTACACCTTC.

The chain recombines TRBV7-2 with TRBJ2-7; possible D gene TRBD1, 5 bases. V was trimmed by 5 bases and J by 2 bases, leaving 16 bases between them. Per germline, CDR1 SGHTA and CDR2 FQGNSA. The CDR3 is 15 amino acids. The CDR3 reads CASSPYSQGPYEQYF. The CDR3 DNA reads TGTGCCAGCAGCCCATATAGTCAGGGCCCCTACGAGCAGTACTTC.